What follows are 10 T cell receptor beta chains derived from one specimen sequenced in a study of cytomegalovirus exposure and HLA in healthy donors. 60 Vbeta and 13 Jbeta primers were used in PCR. The assay was immunoSEQ multiplex PCR, and TCRdb's table has in-frame clones only and misses some. This sample has fewer than 100,000 clones, with just under 80% found just once. What was sequenced was PBMCs. Source of these receptors: a male donor in good health and CMV-seropositive.

The rearrangement links TRBV9 to TRBJ2-3; 10 bases match TRBD2. The CDR3 extends over 16 amino acids. Trimming removed 4 bases from V and 2 bases from J; junction bases left unmatched: 7. Germline V gene data show CDR1 as SGDLS and CDR2 as YYNGEE. The DNA for the CDR3 is TGTGCCAGCAGCCGAGGGACTAGCGCCTCCACAGATACGCAGTATTTT. Its protein is CASSRGTSASTDTQYF. Full variable domain (missing parts from reference TRBV9 and TRBJ2-3): DSGVTQTPKHLITATGQRVTLRCSPRSGDLSVYWYQQSLDQGLQFLIQYYNGEERAKGNILERFSAQQFPDLHSELNLSSLELGDSALYFCASSRGTSASTDTQYFGPGTRLTVL.

This clone was counted between two and nine times. This rearrangement joins TRBV4-3 to TRBJ2-1; TRBD2 matches at 8 bases. V was pared by 1 base and J by 0 bases, with 2 bases of the junction left unmatched. Germline V gene sequence: CDR1 LGHNA, CDR2 YSLEER. This CDR3 has 16 residues. Written as DNA, the CDR3 is TGCGCCAGCAGCCAAGGCGGGGGGATCTCCTACAATGAGCAGTTCTTC. Amino acid sequence: CASSQGGGISYNEQFF.

The chain uses TRBV7-2 and TRBJ2-7; 8 bases align to TRBD2. The CDR3 runs to 15 residues. Germline CDR1 is SGHTA and CDR2 is FQGNSA. The V gene end was trimmed by 4 bases and the J gene end by 2 bases; junction bases not matched to a gene: 7. The CDR3 reads CASSSTSGVPYEQYF. As DNA, the CDR3 is TGTGCCAGCAGCTCTACTAGCGGAGTACCCTACGAGCAGTACTTC.

This CDR3 reads CASSAGTGVEKLFF. CDR3 DNA sequence: TGTGCCAGCTCAGCCGGGACAGGGGTCGAAAAACTGTTTTTT. This sequence joins TRBV18 and TRBJ1-4; 10 positions match TRBD1. The V gene's germline CDR1 is KGHSH and CDR2 LQKENI. The CDR3 loop spans 14 amino acids. With V trimmed by 5 bases and J by 8 bases, 5 bases remained unmatched.

This chain uses TRBV11-1 with TRBJ1-1; 9 bases map to TRBD1. The junction had 3 bases not matched to a gene; V was cut back by 6 bases and J by 4 bases. CDR1 SGHAT and CDR2 FQDESV come from the germline V gene (reference sequence). This CDR3 is built from 13 residues. The CDR3 loop reads CASRPTGGTEAFF. The CDR3 coding sequence is TGTGCCAGCAGGCCGACAGGGGGCACTGAAGCTTTCTTT.

The gene calls are TRBV10-2 and TRBJ2-3; 12 nucleotides line up with TRBD2. Trimming removed 8 bases from V and 5 bases from J; junction bases left unmatched: 5. This CDR3 has 14 amino acids. Per the germline V gene, CDR1 is WSHSY and CDR2 is SAAADI. The CDR3 is CASGRLAGVDTQYF. The CDR3 DNA reads as TGCGCCAGCGGGAGACTAGCGGGGGTAGATACGCAGTATTTT.

This rearrangement joins TRBV4-1 to TRBJ1-2; 8 bases fit TRBD1. Germline V gene lookup returns CDR1 MGHRA and CDR2 YSYEKL. Unmatched junction bases numbered 8, after V lost 1 base and J lost 7 bases. The length of the CDR3 is 15 residues. This chain's CDR3 is CASSQGGQVASGYTF. The CDR3 DNA reads as TGCGCCAGCAGCCAAGGGGGACAGGTTGCGAGTGGCTACACCTTC.

The rearrangement joins TRBV7-2 to TRBJ2-7; 7 nucleotides line up with TRBD2. V dropped 5 bases and J dropped 5; count of bases not matched to a gene: 9. This CDR3 has 14 residues. Germline assignment: CDR1 SGHTA and CDR2 FQGNSA. In DNA form, the CDR3 reads TGTGCCAGCAGCCCTAGGACTAGGTCCCACGAGCAGTACTTC. It encodes CASSPRTRSHEQYF.

Only a few counts were recorded for this clone. This chain connects TRBV5-6 to TRBJ1-1; tentative D call: TRBD1 (5 bases). Germline CDR1 and CDR2: SGHDT and YYEEEE. The length of the CDR3 is 14 residues. The ends were cut back, 5 bases at V and 7 bases at J, with 18 bases in the middle. This chain's CDR3 is CASSQMAGGGEAFF. DNA for the CDR3: TGTGCCAGCAGTCAAATGGCTGGGGGAGGTGAAGCTTTCTTT.

The chain links TRBV15 to TRBJ1-5; D is undetermined. V lost 0 bases to trimming and J lost 0 bases, with 6 bases between them. CDR3 length: 15 amino acids. The germline gives CDR1 LNHNV, CDR2 YYDKDF (reference sequence). The CDR3 is CATSRESYSNQPQHF. In DNA, the CDR3 is TGTGCCACCAGCAGAGAGAGCTATAGCAATCAGCCCCAGCATTTT.